This T cell receptor beta chain was retrieved from a study of blood T cell repertoires in COVID-19. Study-level background: There were acute and convalescent COVID-19 samples, and they came from the United States, Italy and Spain.

Authors' methods: Reference gene primer amplification gave estimated nucleated cell counts. Sequencing was performed with immunoSEQ multiplex PCR; in TCRdb, only in-frame clones are kept and a portion is missing. The V and J calls and the clone size are those of that table, but D and trimming were determined from the DNA. The sample consists of approximately 110,000 clones, roughly 70% of them appearing once. Germline CDR1 and CDR2: SGHTS and YDEGEE. The CDR3 has 13 amino acids. Unmatched junction bases numbered 4, after V lost 4 bases and J lost 5 bases. Material: peripheral blood. The clonotype was recovered from a human donor with acute or convalescent COVID-19. The donor label of this sample is uncertain. The chain joins TRBV5-8 to TRBJ2-5, with 8 bases lining up with TRBD1. The CDR3 protein is CASSRQGMETQYF. CDR3 DNA sequence: TGTGCCAGCAGCCGACAGGGGATGGAGACCCAGTACTTC.